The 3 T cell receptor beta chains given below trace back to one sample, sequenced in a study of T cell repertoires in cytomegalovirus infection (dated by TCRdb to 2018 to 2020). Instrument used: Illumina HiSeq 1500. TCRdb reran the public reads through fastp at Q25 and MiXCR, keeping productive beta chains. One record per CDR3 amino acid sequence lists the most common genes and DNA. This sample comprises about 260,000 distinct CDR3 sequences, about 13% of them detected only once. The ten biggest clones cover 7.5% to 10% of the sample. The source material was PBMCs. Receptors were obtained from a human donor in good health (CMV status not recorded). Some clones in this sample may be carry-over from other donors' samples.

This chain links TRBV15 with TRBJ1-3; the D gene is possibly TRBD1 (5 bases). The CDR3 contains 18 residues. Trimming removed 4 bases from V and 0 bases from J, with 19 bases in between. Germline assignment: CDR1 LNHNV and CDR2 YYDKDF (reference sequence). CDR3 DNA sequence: TGTGCCACCAGCACGCCTAGGGGACGGACACTCTCTGGAAACACCATATATTTT. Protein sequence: CATSTPRGRTLSGNTIYF.

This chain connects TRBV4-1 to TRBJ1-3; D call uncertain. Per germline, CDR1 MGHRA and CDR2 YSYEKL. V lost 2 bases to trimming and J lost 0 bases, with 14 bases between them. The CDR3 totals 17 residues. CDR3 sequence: CASSQSNQAFSGNTIYF. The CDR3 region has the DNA TGCGCCAGCAGCCAAAGTAACCAGGCCTTCTCTGGAAACACCATATATTTT.

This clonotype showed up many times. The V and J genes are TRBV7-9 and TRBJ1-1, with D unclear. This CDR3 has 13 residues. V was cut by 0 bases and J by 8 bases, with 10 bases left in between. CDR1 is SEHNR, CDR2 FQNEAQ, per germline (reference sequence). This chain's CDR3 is CASSLAPGSEAFF. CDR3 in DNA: TGTGCCAGCAGCTTAGCGCCGGGGTCCGAAGCTTTCTTT. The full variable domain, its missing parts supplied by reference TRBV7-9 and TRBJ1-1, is DTGVSQNPRHKITKRGQNVTFRCDPISEHNRLYWYRQTLGQGPEFLTYFQNEAQLEKSRLLSDRFSAERPKGSFSTLEIQRTEQGDSAMYLCASSLAPGSEAFFGQGTRLTVV.